A single sample gave rise to the 22 T cell receptor beta chains below, sequenced in a study of shared clonotypes between healthy human individuals. TCRdb's copy holds only in-frame clones and misses some; the assay was immunoSEQ multiplex PCR. This sample has approximately 100,000 clones, with under 70% found just once. Sequencing was performed on memory CD8+ T cells sorted from blood. Subset defined: CD45RO+ cells pooled with CCR7-negative TemRA cells. These receptors were taken from a woman between 25 and 40 years old in good health.

This rearrangement joins TRBV6-6 to TRBJ2-2; TRBD2 is a possible D gene (6 bases). The germline V gene encodes CDR1 MNHNY and CDR2 SVGAGI (reference sequence). The CDR3 has 15 amino acids. The V gene lost 5 bases and the J gene lost 2 bases, with 12 bases spanning the gap. CDR3 DNA: TGTGCCAGCAGTAGACTAGGGGATAACACCGGGGAGCTGTTTTTT. Protein: CASSRLGDNTGELFF.

This clone showed up just a few times. J is TRBJ2-7 and V is TRBV6-1; tentatively, D is TRBD1 or TRBD2 (5 bases each). Trimming took off 10 bases at V and 0 bases at J, with 16 bases between the two ends. There are 14 residues in the CDR3. Germline V gives CDR1 MNHNS, CDR2 SASEGT. CDR3 nucleotides: TGTGCCACCACTTGGGACCCGAGCTCCTACGAGCAGTACTTC. Translating gives CATTWDPSSYEQYF.

The V and J genes are TRBV5-4 and TRBJ2-7, with 7 nucleotides matching TRBD2. The CDR3 covers 16 residues. V lost 0 bases and J lost 3; bases outside the gene matches: 9. Germline CDR1 SGHNT, CDR2 YYREEE (reference sequence). For the CDR3, the DNA is TGTGCCAGCAGCTTGGGTTCTAGCGGAATCCACTACGAGCAGTACTTC. Protein: CASSLGSSGIHYEQYF.

Only a few counts were recorded for this clone. Other DNA sequences from this sample encode an identical CDR3 as well. The chain combines TRBV2 with TRBJ2-3; no clear D. This CDR3 region has 15 residues. Germline V gene data show CDR1 as SNHLY and CDR2 as FYNNEI. Trimming took 4 bases from V and 0 from J, leaving 11 bases between them. The CDR3 is CASSVGGSSTDTQYF. CDR3 in DNA: TGTGCCAGCAGTGTAGGTGGGTCGAGCACAGATACGCAGTATTTT.

The J gene is TRBJ2-7, the V gene TRBV6-1; no definite D call. Germline loops: CDR1 MNHNS, CDR2 SASEGT. V lost 4 bases and J lost 2, with 18 bases in between. There are 16 residues in the CDR3. CDR3 nucleotide sequence: TGTGCCAGCAGTGTGATGGTGGGATCGGGCGCCTACGAGCAGTACTTC. Residues: CASSVMVGSGAYEQYF.

The chain uses TRBV6-4 and TRBJ2-2; D possibly uses TRBD1 or TRBD2 (5 bases each). In germline, CDR1 is MRHNA, CDR2 SNTAGT. The length of the CDR3 is 17 residues. The V end lost 5 bases, the J end lost 4 bases, and 20 bases lay between the germline ends. The CDR3 DNA sequence: TGTGCCAGCAGTCCCCGGGACGCAAGATGGGGCACCGGGGAGCTGTTTTTT. Translating gives CASSPRDARWGTGELFF.

The rearrangement uses TRBV27 and TRBJ2-1, with 14 nucleotides matching TRBD2. The J segment lost 2 bases and the V segment lost 6 bases, leaving 12 bases of the junction unmatched. CDR3 length equals 19 residues. Germline V lookup: CDR1 MNHEY, CDR2 SMNVEV (reference sequence). CDR3 DNA sequence: TGTGCCAGCAGCTCCCCGGGACTAGCGGGAGTCGGTCCCTACAATGAGCAGTTCTTC. Translation gives CASSSPGLAGVGPYNEQFF.

This clone was counted a single time. V is TRBV6-5 and J is TRBJ2-1, with D unclear. V was cut by 6 bases and J by 10 bases, with 13 bases left in between. Germline V gene lookup returns CDR1 MNHEY and CDR2 SVGAGI. The CDR3 covers 12 residues. The DNA of the CDR3 is TGTGCCAGCAGCTCCCGAGGTACCGAGCAGTTCTTC. Its translation is CASSSRGTEQFF.

Only a few counts were recorded for this clone. This chain joins TRBV27 and TRBJ2-5; TRBD2 might be the D (6 bases). The J call may be faulty, since TRBJ2-7 better matches the DNA end. The CDR3 is 13 residues long. Germline V gene sequence: CDR1 MNHEY, CDR2 SMNVEV (reference sequence). CDR3 nucleotides: TGTGCCAGCAGTGTTAGCGGACCCTACGAGCAGTACTTC. Its protein product is CASSVSGPYEQYF.

The chain joins TRBV7-9 to TRBJ1-1; TRBD1 is a possible D gene (6 bases). V was clipped by 5 bases and J by 3 bases, with 7 bases between them. The length of the CDR3 is 12 residues. The germline V gene encodes CDR1 SEHNR and CDR2 FQNEAQ (reference sequence). CDR3: CASSRQDTEAFF. In DNA, the CDR3 is TGTGCCAGCAGCCGACAGGACACTGAAGCTTTCTTT.

V is TRBV6-1 and J is TRBJ2-3, with TRBD2 identical over 9 bases. The J segment lost 0 bases and the V segment lost 1 base, leaving 8 bases of the junction unmatched. There are 18 residues in the CDR3. Germline V lookup: CDR1 MNHNS, CDR2 SASEGT. CDR3 sequence: CASSEGSTSGGSTDTQYF. The DNA for the CDR3 is TGTGCCAGCAGTGAAGGATCGACTAGCGGAGGTAGCACAGATACGCAGTATTTT.

This chain uses TRBV7-2 with TRBJ1-1; possibly TRBD1 for D (6 bases). The CDR3 is 13 residues long. V was pared by 1 base and J by 7 bases, with 10 bases between. Germline V gene sequence: CDR1 SGHTA, CDR2 FQGNSA. The CDR3 sequence is CASSLVLQGEAFF. In DNA form, the CDR3 reads TGTGCCAGCAGCTTAGTTCTACAGGGTGAAGCTTTCTTT.

The V call is TRBV2, the J call TRBJ2-1; perhaps TRBD1 as D (6 bases). V was clipped by 6 bases and J by 4 bases, with 16 bases between them. CDR3 length: 15 residues. Germline V lookup: CDR1 SNHLY, CDR2 FYNNEI. Written as DNA, the CDR3 is TGTGCCAGCAGGATAAGGGGACACAAGTACAATGAGCAGTTCTTC. Its protein is CASRIRGHKYNEQFF.

This clone was recorded a few times. The V gene is TRBV28, the J gene TRBJ1-4, with D possibly being TRBD1 (5 bases). Trimming took 8 bases from V and 0 from J, leaving 16 bases between them. Germline CDR1 and CDR2: MDHEN and SYDVKM. This CDR3 region has 16 residues. The CDR3 nucleotides read TGTGCCAGCGGCACTCAGGGAGCTGCAACTAATGAAAAACTGTTTTTT. Amino acids: CASGTQGAATNEKLFF.

The V and J genes are TRBV2 and TRBJ2-7, with 9 nucleotides matching TRBD2. From germline, CDR1 is SNHLY and CDR2 FYNNEI. The CDR3 sequence is 14 residues long. Germline trimming cut 5 bases from V and 7 bases from J; bases unmatched to any gene: 9. DNA for the CDR3: TGTGCCAGCAGTCCTTTAGCGGGAGCGGGGGAGCAGTACTTC. Amino acids: CASSPLAGAGEQYF. Complete variable domain (other parts from reference TRBV2 and TRBJ2-7): EPEVTQTPSHQVTQMGQEVILRCVPISNHLYFYWYRQILGQKVEFLVSFYNNEISEKSEIFDDQFSVERPDGSNFTLKIRSTKLEDSAMYFCASSPLAGAGEQYFGPGTRLTVT.

The chain links TRBV7-2 to TRBJ2-7; 15 bases fit TRBD2. After removal of 2 bases from V and 6 bases from J, the junction contained 5 bases not matched to a gene. CDR1 is SGHTA and CDR2 is FQGNSA in the germline V gene. This CDR3 contains 16 residues. The CDR3 DNA reads as TGTGCCAGCAGCTTAACACCGGGACTAGCGGGAGGCGAGCAGTACTTC. This encodes CASSLTPGLAGGEQYF.

With respect to this clone: This clone may be a read error of a much larger clone one base away. Other nucleotide sequences from this sample produce the same CDR3. J is TRBJ2-3 and V is TRBV7-9, with TRBD2 matching over 10 bases. The germline CDR1 and CDR2 sequences are SEHNR and FQNEAQ (reference sequence). The CDR3 contains 16 residues. With V trimmed by 1 base and J by 2 bases, 3 bases remained unmatched. The CDR3 sequence is CASSLVSGRFTDTQYF. CDR3 coding DNA: TGTGCCAGCAGCTTAGTTAGCGGGAGGTTCACAGATACGCAGTATTTT.

V is TRBV28 and J is TRBJ2-7; TRBD1 aligns across 7 bases. The V and J ends lost 1 base and 0 bases, in that order; junction bases with no gene match: 12. This CDR3 spans 18 amino acids. CDR1 and CDR2 (germline): MDHEN, SYDVKM. Here the CDR3 DNA reads TGTGCCAGCAGTTTATTCTTACTTGGCGGACAGGTCTCCTACGAGCAGTACTTC. Residues: CASSLFLLGGQVSYEQYF.

This clone came up a few times. V usage is TRBV28 and J usage is TRBJ2-2, with 9 bases fitting TRBD2. The CDR3 runs to 15 residues. V lost 8 bases and J lost 3; bases outside the gene matches: 7. CDR1 is MDHEN and CDR2 is SYDVKM in the germline V gene. CDR3 bases: TGTGCCAGCTCGACTAGCGGAGAACACACCGGGGAGCTGTTTTTT. It yields the protein CASSTSGEHTGELFF.

The genes are TRBV29-1 and TRBJ2-1; no clear D gene. Germline CDR1 is SQVTM and CDR2 is ANQGSEA. Trimming took off 7 bases at V and 6 bases at J, with 10 bases between the two ends. The CDR3 runs to 11 residues. The CDR3 nucleotides are TGCAGCGGGCTAGGTATCAATGAGCAGTTCTTC. Translation gives CSGLGINEQFF.

V is TRBV6-5 and J is TRBJ1-1; 7 bases line up with TRBD1. V was clipped by 8 bases and J by 4 bases; unmatched bases: 7. There are 13 residues in the CDR3. Germline loops: CDR1 MNHEY, CDR2 SVGAGI. The CDR3 reads CASGPTGTTEAFF. The CDR3 region has the DNA TGTGCCAGCGGACCGACAGGGACCACTGAAGCTTTCTTT.

This clone was observed a handful of times. One base away lies a much larger clone, so this may be a sequencing read error. Other DNA sequences in the same sample also yield this CDR3. The J gene is TRBJ2-1, the V gene TRBV10-3, with 7 nucleotides matching TRBD2. Trimming cost V 6 bases and J 2 bases; bases outside gene matches: 7. The germline gives CDR1 ENHRY, CDR2 SYGVKD. The CDR3 sequence is 15 residues long. The CDR3 DNA reads as TGTGCCATCAGCGATCTAGCGGAGACCTACAATGAGCAGTTCTTC. Translation gives CAISDLAETYNEQFF.